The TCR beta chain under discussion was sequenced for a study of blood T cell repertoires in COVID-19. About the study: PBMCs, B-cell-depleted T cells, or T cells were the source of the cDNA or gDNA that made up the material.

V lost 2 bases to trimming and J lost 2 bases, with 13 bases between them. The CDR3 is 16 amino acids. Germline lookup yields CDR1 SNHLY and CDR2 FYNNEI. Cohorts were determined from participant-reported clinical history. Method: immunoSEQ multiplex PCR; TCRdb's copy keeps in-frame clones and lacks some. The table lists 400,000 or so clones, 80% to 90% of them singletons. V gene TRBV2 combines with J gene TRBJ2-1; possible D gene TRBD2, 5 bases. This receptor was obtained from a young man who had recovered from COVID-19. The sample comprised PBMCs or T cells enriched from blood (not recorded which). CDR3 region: CASSEWRVSPYNEQFF. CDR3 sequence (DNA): TGTGCCAGCAGTGAATGGCGGGTGTCCCCCTACAATGAGCAGTTCTTC.